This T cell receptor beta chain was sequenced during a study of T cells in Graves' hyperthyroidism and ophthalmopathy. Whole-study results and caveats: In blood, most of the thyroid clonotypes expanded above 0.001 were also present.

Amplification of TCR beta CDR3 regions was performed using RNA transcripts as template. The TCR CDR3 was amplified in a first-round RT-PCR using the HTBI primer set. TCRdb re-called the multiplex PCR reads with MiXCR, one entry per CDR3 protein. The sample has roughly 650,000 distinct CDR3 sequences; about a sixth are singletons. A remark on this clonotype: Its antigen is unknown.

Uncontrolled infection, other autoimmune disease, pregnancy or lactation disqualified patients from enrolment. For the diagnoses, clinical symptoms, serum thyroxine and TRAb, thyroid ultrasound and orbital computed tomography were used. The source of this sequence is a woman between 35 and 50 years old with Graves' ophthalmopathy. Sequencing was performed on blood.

This CDR3 reads CASSERDGTSYPNEQFF. Written as DNA, the CDR3 is TGCGCCAGCAGTGAGAGGGACGGCACATCCTACCCTAATGAGCAGTTCTTC. This chain joins TRBV10-1 and TRBJ2-1; D might be TRBD1 or TRBD2, each matching 5 bases. Germline CDR1 reads WNHNN; CDR2 reads SYGVQD (reference sequence). This CDR3 comprises 17 residues. V lost 2 bases and J 7 bases, leaving 21 bases between the germline ends.